A selection of T cell receptor beta chains follows, all from one sample in a study of T cells after yellow fever vaccination. TCRdb recomputed calls from the 5' RACE reads with MiXCR, one row per CDR3 protein. The sample lists 250,000 or so distinct CDR3 sequences, approximately 3.6% occurring once. The sequenced sample was PBMCs, obtained 15 days after the yellow fever booster vaccination. All receptors derive from a man aged 18 to 29 who received the YFV17D yellow fever vaccine. Both conserved end residues are part of each CDR3. A D gene is named only where the DNA matches it firmly. Clone size appears in some rows only: once, few, many, or a class for an expanded clone.

>few|TRBV7-2|NA|TRBJ2-5
TGTGCCAGCAGCCTCCCGCTCTCGGGAAGACCGACCCAGTACTTC
CASSLPLSGRPTQYF
>many|TRBV20-1|NA|TRBJ2-3
TGCAGTGCAGGCCTTAGCACAGATACGCAGTATTTT
CSAGLSTDTQYF
>many|TRBV6-2/TRBV6-3|NA|TRBJ2-7
TGTGCCAGCCTTTCCGACGGCCTCAACTACGAGCAGTACTTC
CASLSDGLNYEQYF
>many|TRBV7-9|TRBD1|TRBJ1-2
TGTGCCAGCAGACCCGGACAGGGAGAATCCTATGGCTACACCTTC
CASRPGQGESYGYTF
>many|TRBV11-2|NA|TRBJ1-4
TGTGCCAGCAGCTTAGAAGAGAGACTTGCAACTAATGAAAAACTGTTTTTT
CASSLEERLATNEKLFF
>many|TRBV20-1|TRBD2|TRBJ2-1
TGCAGTGCTAGAGTAACACTAGCGGGGGGCGGTGAGCAGTTCTTC
CSARVTLAGGGEQFF
>many|TRBV18|TRBD2|TRBJ2-5
TGTGCCAGCTCACCAGGATCGACTAGCGGGGGAGAGACCCAGTACTTC
CASSPGSTSGGETQYF
>many|TRBV4-3|TRBD1|TRBJ2-2
TGCGCCAGCAGCCAAGATAACAGGGGCCTCACCGGGGAGCTGTTTTTT
CASSQDNRGLTGELFF
>many|TRBV15|NA|TRBJ1-1
TGTGCCACCAGCAGGCGACAGCGGCTGAACACTGAAGCTTTCTTT
CATSRRQRLNTEAFF
>many|TRBV5-1|NA|TRBJ2-2
TGCGCCAGCAGCTCCGGTGGGGGCGGCGGGGAGCTGTTTTTT
CASSSGGGGGELFF
>many|TRBV7-9|NA|TRBJ1-1
TGTGCCAGCAGCCGCGGACTCCTAAACACTGAAGCTTTCTTT
CASSRGLLNTEAFF
>many|TRBV5-5|NA|TRBJ1-2
TGTGCCAGCAGCTTGAGTCAGAGGATCGGCGGAGCCTATGGCTACACCTTC
CASSLSQRIGGAYGYTF
>few|TRBV19|NA|TRBJ2-7
TGTGCCAGTAGTGTTCGGCTCTCCTACGAGCAGTACTTC
CASSVRLSYEQYF
>many|TRBV7-9|TRBD1|TRBJ1-1
TGTGCCAGCAGTCCAGCAGGCCAGGGGGGAATAGCTTTCTTT
CASSPAGQGGIAFF
>many|TRBV28|TRBD1|TRBJ2-7
TGTGCCAGCAGTCCCCCCGGACAGGGTGTCTACGAGCAGTACTTC
CASSPPGQGVYEQYF
>many|TRBV7-2|TRBD1|TRBJ1-1
TGTGCCAGCAGCGATCGACAGGGGAGGACTGAAGCTTTCTTT
CASSDRQGRTEAFF
>many|TRBV19|NA|TRBJ1-5
TGTGCCAGTAGCGTCTTTAGCAATCAGCCCCAGCATTTT
CASSVFSNQPQHF
>many|TRBV12-3/TRBV12-4|NA|TRBJ2-2
TGTGCCAGCAGTTTAGGGAGCGGACACACCGGGGAGCTGTTTTTT
CASSLGSGHTGELFF
>many|TRBV4-2|NA|TRBJ2-7
TGTGCCAGCAGCCAATTCGGCGGGTACGAGCAGTACTTC
CASSQFGGYEQYF
>many|TRBV4-1|NA|TRBJ2-3
TGCGCCAGCAGCCAATGGGCGGCGGGGGCGAGCGATACGCAGTATTTT
CASSQWAAGASDTQYF
>many|TRBV30|NA|TRBJ2-1
TGTGCCTGGAGACACACCCAAACGCGCCCGTTCTTC
CAWRHTQTRPFF
>many|TRBV6-1|NA|TRBJ2-1
TGTGCCAGCAGGGACGGCGGGAATGAGCAGTTCTTC
CASRDGGNEQFF
>NA|TRBV20-1|NA|TRBJ1-3
TGCAGTGCTAGGGGTCCAGGGACTTCATCTCGCGGAAACACCATATATTTT
CSARGPGTSSRGNTIYF
>many|TRBV7-2|TRBD1|TRBJ1-3
TGTGCCAGCAGCTTAAACCAGGACAGGGCCTACGGAAACACCATATATTTT
CASSLNQDRAYGNTIYF
>many|TRBV12-3/TRBV12-4|NA|TRBJ1-2
TGTGCCAGCGGCGGGACAATACCCTATGGCTACACCTTC
CASGGTIPYGYTF
>many|TRBV20-1|NA|TRBJ1-5
TGCAGTGCTAGAGATTTAGGGGCCGGGGTTAAGGAGCCCCAGCATTTT
CSARDLGAGVKEPQHF
>many|TRBV27|NA|TRBJ1-1
TGTGCCAGCAGCTTAACGGGGGGCACTGAAGCTTTCTTT
CASSLTGGTEAFF
>many|TRBV20-1|NA|TRBJ2-3
TGCAGTGCTAGTGACAGGCGGACAGATACGCAGTATTTT
CSASDRRTDTQYF
>many|TRBV2|NA|TRBJ2-7
TGTGCCAGCACCTCATTGGACAGTCTCCCCTACGAGCAGTACTTC
CASTSLDSLPYEQYF
>many|TRBV7-3|NA|TRBJ2-1
TGTGCCAGCAGCTTTGCGGCTGCCAATGAGCAGTTCTTC
CASSFAAANEQFF
>few|TRBV19|TRBD1|TRBJ1-1
TGTGCCAGTAGTCCTATCGTAGGGACAGGGGCGCACACTGAAGCTTTCTTT
CASSPIVGTGAHTEAFF
>many|TRBV5-6|NA|TRBJ1-1
TGTGCCAGCAGCTTGGGACAGTACACTGAAGCTTTCTTT
CASSLGQYTEAFF
>many|TRBV7-2|TRBD1|TRBJ1-6
TGTGCCAGCAGCGAACAGGGGGCTGGTAATTCACCCCTCCACTTT
CASSEQGAGNSPLHF
>NA|TRBV6-4|TRBD2|TRBJ2-3
TGTGCCAGCAGTGACTCGGCTAGCGGGGGAGCAGATACGCAGTATTTT
CASSDSASGGADTQYF
>many|TRBV7-9|TRBD2|TRBJ2-5
TGTGCCAGCAGCTTAGAGCGGGACCCGGTGGGAGAGACCCAGTACTTC
CASSLERDPVGETQYF